This TCR beta chain was sequenced during a study of CXCR3-negative and CXCR3-positive naive CD8 T cells. Study conclusions and caveats: Higher TRB CDR3 hydrophobicity marked CXCR3-positive naive cells relative to CXCR3-negative naive cells. Both naive subsets carried similar amounts of surface CD5, so TCR strength was inferred from TRB CDR3 properties. Naive CXCR3-positive and CXCR3-negative cells shared similar TRBV-TRBJ usage, unlike memory cells.

Germline-derived CDR1 and CDR2 are SEHNR and FQNEAQ (reference sequence). The CDR3 has 15 residues. UMI-labeled 5' RACE yielded the TRB cDNA libraries. Reprocessing the 5' RACE reads, TCRdb reports a single entry for every CDR3 protein and omits DNA. Here the sample table reports roughly 25,000 distinct CDR3 sequences. For this clonotype: As yet, its antigen is unknown.

The chain is built from TRBV7-9 and TRBJ2-7. This sequence was found in a human donor in good health. Some clones in this sample may be carry-over from other donors' samples. Sequenced input: naive CXCR3- CD8+ T cells from blood. The subset is: CD45RO-CCR7+CD27+CD95- naive CD8+ T cells lacking CXCR3 (TNR3-). The CDR3: CASNPPDRGTYEQYF.